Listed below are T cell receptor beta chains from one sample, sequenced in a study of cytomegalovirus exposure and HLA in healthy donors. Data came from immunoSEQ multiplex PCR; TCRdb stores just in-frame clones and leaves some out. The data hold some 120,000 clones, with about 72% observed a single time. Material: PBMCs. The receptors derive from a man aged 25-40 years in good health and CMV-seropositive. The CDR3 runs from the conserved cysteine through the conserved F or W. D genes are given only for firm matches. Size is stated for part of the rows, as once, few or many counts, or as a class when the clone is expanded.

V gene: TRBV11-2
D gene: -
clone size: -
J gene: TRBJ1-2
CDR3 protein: CASSAGNYGYTF
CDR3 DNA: TGTGCCAGCTCGGCGGGGAACTATGGCTACACCTTC

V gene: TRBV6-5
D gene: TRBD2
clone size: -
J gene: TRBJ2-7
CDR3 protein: CASRRASGSYEQYF
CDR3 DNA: TGTGCCAGCAGGCGGGCTAGCGGGAGCTACGAGCAGTACTTC

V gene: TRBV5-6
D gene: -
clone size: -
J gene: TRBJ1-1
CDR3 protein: CASSFLRRRTGLDQTEAFF
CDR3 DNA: TGTGCCAGCAGCTTTTTAAGGAGACGAACAGGGCTCGACCAAACTGAAGCTTTCTTT

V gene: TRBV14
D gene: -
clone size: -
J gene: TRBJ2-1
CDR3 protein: CASSLRLVTEQFF
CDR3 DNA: TGTGCCAGCAGCCTTCGGCTAGTCACTGAGCAGTTCTTC

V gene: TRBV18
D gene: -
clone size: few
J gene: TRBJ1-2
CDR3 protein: CASSQDTNYGYTF
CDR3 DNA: TGTGCCAGCTCACAGGACACTAACTATGGCTACACCTTC

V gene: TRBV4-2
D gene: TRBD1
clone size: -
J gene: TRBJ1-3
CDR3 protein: CASSQDIGGNTIYF
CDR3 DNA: TGTGCCAGCAGCCAAGATATAGGGGGCAACACCATATATTTT

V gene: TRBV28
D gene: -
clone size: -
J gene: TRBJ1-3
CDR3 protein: CASSYSGNTIYF
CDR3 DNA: TGTGCCAGCAGCTACTCTGGAAACACCATATATTTT

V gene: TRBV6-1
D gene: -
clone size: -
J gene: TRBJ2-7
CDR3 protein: CASTLASLDEQYF
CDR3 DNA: TGTGCCAGCACTTTGGCCTCTTTGGACGAGCAGTACTTC

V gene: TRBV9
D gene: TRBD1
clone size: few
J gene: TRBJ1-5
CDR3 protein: CASSRETGGGQPQHF
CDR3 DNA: TGTGCCAGCAGCAGAGAAACAGGGGGCGGTCAGCCCCAGCATTTT

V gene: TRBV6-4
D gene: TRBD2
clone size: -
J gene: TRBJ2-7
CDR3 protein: CASSEGIAGVYEQYF
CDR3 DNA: TGTGCCAGCAGTGAGGGAATAGCGGGAGTTTACGAGCAGTACTTC

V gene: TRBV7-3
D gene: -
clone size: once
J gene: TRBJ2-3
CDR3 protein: CASSLVGGGDTQYF
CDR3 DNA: TGTGCCAGCAGCTTAGTGGGAGGTGGAGATACGCAGTATTTT

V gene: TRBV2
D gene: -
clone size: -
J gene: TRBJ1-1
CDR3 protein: CASSDAREGYTEAFF
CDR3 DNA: TGTGCCAGCAGTGATGCCAGGGAGGGGTACACTGAAGCTTTCTTT

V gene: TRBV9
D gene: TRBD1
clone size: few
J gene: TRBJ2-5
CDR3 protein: CASSQPRQGYQETQYF
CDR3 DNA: TGTGCCAGCAGCCAACCACGACAGGGATACCAAGAGACCCAGTACTTC

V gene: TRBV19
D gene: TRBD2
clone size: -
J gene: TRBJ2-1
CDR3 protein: CASSMGTSGRSHNEQFF
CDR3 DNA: TGTGCCAGTAGTATGGGGACTAGCGGGAGATCCCACAATGAGCAGTTCTTC

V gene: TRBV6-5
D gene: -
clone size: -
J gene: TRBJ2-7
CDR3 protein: CASSYSIQGGAYEQYF
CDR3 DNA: TGTGCCAGCAGTTACTCGATACAGGGGGGGGCCTACGAGCAGTACTTC

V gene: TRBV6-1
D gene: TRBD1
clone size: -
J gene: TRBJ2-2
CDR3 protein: CASSASQGATGELFF
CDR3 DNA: TGTGCCAGCAGTGCAAGCCAGGGGGCCACCGGGGAGCTGTTTTTT

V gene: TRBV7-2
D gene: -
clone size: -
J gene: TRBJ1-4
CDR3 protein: CASSSPGGMGKLFF
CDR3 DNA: TGTGCCAGCAGCTCCCCGGGGGGGATGGGAAAACTGTTTTTT

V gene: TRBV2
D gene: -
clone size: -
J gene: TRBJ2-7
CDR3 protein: CASSGGSSYEQYF
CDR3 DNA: TGTGCCAGCAGTGGAGGGAGCTCCTACGAGCAGTACTTC

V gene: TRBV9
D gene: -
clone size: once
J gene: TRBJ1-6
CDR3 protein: CASSVGGTEYSPLHF
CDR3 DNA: TGTGCCAGCAGCGTAGGCGGGACGGAATATTCACCCCTCCACTTT

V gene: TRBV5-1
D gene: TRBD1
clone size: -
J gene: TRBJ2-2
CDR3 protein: CASSPGTGHTGELFF
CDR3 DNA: TGCGCCAGCAGCCCCGGGACAGGGCACACCGGGGAGCTGTTTTTT

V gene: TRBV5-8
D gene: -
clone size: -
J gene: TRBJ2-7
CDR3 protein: CASSFPDRYGYEQYF
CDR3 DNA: TGTGCCAGCAGCTTTCCCGACAGATACGGGTACGAGCAGTACTTC

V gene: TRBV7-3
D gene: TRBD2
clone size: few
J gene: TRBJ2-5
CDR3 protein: CASSAGTSGSTETQYF
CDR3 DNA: TGTGCCAGCAGCGCAGGGACTAGCGGGAGTACGGAGACCCAGTACTTC

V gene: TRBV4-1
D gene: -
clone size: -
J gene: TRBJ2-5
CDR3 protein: CASSQVSRGQETQYF
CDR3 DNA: TGCGCCAGCAGCCAAGTTTCCCGCGGCCAAGAGACCCAGTACTTC

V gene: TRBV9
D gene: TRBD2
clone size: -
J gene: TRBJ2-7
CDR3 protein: CASSVTGTRREQYF
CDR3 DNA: TGTGCCAGCAGCGTAACCGGGACTAGGCGTGAGCAGTACTTC

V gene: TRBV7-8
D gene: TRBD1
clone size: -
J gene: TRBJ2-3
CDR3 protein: CASSLVGGQPVVTQYF
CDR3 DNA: TGTGCCAGCAGCTTAGTTGGGGGACAGCCAGTGGTTACGCAGTATTTT

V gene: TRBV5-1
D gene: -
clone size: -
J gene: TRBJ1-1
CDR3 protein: CASSPSQGTEAFF
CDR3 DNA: TGCGCCAGCAGCCCCTCCCAGGGCACTGAAGCTTTCTTT

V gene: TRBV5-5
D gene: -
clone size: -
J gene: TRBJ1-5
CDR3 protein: CASSLWVESNQPQHF
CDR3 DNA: TGTGCCAGCAGCTTGTGGGTGGAGAGCAATCAGCCCCAGCATTTT

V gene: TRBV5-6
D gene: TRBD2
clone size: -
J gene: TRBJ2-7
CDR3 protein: CASSLFLAGVGESYEQYF
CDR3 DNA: TGTGCCAGCAGCTTGTTCCTAGCGGGAGTCGGGGAGTCCTACGAGCAGTACTTC

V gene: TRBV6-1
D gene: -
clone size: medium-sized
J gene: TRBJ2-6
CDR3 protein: CASSELGGNGANVLTF
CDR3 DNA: TGTGCCAGCAGTGAATTGGGGGGAAATGGGGCCAACGTCCTGACTTTC

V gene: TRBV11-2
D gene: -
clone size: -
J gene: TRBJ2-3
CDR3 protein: CASRSGSTDTQYF
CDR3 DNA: TGTGCCAGCAGAAGCGGGAGCACAGATACGCAGTATTTT

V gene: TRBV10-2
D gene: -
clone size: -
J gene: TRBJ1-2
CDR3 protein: CASLSMAFGYTF
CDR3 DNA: TGCGCCAGCCTCTCGATGGCTTTTGGCTACACCTTC

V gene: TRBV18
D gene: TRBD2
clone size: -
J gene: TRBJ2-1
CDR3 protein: CASSRTSDEQFF
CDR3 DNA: TGTGCCAGCTCACGGACTAGCGATGAGCAGTTCTTC

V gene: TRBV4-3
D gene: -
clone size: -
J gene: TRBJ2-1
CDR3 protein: CASSQEAVSYNEQFF
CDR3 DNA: TGCGCCAGCAGCCAAGAAGCGGTCTCCTACAATGAGCAGTTCTTC

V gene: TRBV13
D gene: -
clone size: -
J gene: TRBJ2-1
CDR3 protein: CASSLAQGSKWSEQFF
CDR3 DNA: TGTGCCAGCAGCTTAGCCCAGGGTTCGAAATGGAGTGAGCAGTTCTTC

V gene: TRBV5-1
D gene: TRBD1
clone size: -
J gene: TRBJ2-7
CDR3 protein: CASSLLQGSSSYEQYF
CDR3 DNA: TGCGCCAGCAGCTTGTTACAGGGGAGTAGCTCCTACGAGCAGTACTTC

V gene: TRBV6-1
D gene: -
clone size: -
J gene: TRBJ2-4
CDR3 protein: CASSEFGWRNIQYF
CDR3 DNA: TGTGCCAGCAGTGAATTCGGGTGGCGTAACATTCAGTACTTC

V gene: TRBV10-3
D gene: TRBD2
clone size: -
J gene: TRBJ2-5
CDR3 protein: CAISEAGGRLETQYF
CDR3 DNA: TGTGCCATCAGTGAGGCTGGCGGGAGATTAGAGACCCAGTACTTC

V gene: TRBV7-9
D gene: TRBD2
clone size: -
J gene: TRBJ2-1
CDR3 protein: CASSLNRGTSARNEQFF
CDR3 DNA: TGTGCCAGCAGCTTAAATCGCGGGACTAGCGCCCGCAATGAGCAGTTCTTC

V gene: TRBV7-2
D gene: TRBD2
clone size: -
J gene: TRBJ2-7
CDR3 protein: CASSLSSGSTSSYEQYF
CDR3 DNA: TGTGCCAGCAGCTTATCTAGCGGGTCTACTAGCTCCTACGAGCAGTACTTC

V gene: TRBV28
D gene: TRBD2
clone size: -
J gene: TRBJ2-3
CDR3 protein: CASSFSGDTDTQYF
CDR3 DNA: TGTGCCAGCAGTTTTAGCGGGGATACAGATACGCAGTATTTT

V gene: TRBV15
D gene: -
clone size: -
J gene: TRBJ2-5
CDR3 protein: CATSRTIGGSETQYF
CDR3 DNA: TGTGCCACCAGCCGGACCATCGGGGGTTCGGAGACCCAGTACTTC

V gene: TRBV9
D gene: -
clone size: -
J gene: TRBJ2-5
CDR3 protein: CASSPTRVETQYF
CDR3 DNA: TGTGCCAGCAGCCCGACGCGGGTGGAGACCCAGTACTTC

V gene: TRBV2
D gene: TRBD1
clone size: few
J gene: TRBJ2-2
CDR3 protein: CASSGDRKSNTGELFF
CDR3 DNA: TGTGCCAGCAGTGGGGACAGGAAATCGAACACCGGGGAGCTGTTTTTT

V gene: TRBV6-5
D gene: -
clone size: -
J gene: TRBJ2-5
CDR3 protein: CASSQPRGGQETQYF
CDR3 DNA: TGTGCCAGCAGTCAACCTCGCGGAGGGCAAGAGACCCAGTACTTC

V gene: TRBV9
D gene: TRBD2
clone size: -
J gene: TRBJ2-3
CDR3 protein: CASSGPGLAGDTQYF
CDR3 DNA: TGTGCCAGCAGCGGGCCGGGACTAGCGGGAGATACGCAGTATTTT

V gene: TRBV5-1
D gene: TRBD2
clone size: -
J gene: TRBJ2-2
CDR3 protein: CASSLVSGSVTGELFF
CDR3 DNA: TGCGCCAGCAGCTTGGTTAGCGGGAGTGTCACCGGGGAGCTGTTTTTT